This T cell receptor beta chain was sequenced for a study of cytomegalovirus exposure and HLA in healthy donors. Study background: As released early, the data held 80 million to 90 million unique TCRs from HLA-typed donors. Study findings and constraints: Sequencing had likely introduced a cluster of highly shared sequence variants as an artifact. Later on, a genetic analysis was performed. It linked a missense variant in DCLRE1C with V- and J-gene trimming of TCR beta. Later analysis revealed greater clonal expansion in HLA-associated TCR beta chains than in equally common others.

This clone has just a few counts. Antigen specificity is unknown. Vbeta (60) and Jbeta (13) primers were used in the PCR. Using immunoSEQ multiplex PCR, the repertoire was profiled, and TCRdb retains in-frame clones only, with some absent. The sample holds about 130,000 clones, around 78% seen once. Trimming took 0 bases from V and 5 from J, leaving 19 bases between them. CDR3 length: 17 residues. Germline loops: CDR1 LGHNA, CDR2 YSLEER. The genes are TRBV4-3 and TRBJ1-2; D uncertain. The source is a man aged 40-49 years in good health and CMV-seronegative. The specimen was PBMCs. Written as DNA, the CDR3 is TGCGCCAGCAGCCAAGATTACGGTGACGGGTCTTTTTATGGCTACACCTTC. Amino acids: CASSQDYGDGSFYGYTF.